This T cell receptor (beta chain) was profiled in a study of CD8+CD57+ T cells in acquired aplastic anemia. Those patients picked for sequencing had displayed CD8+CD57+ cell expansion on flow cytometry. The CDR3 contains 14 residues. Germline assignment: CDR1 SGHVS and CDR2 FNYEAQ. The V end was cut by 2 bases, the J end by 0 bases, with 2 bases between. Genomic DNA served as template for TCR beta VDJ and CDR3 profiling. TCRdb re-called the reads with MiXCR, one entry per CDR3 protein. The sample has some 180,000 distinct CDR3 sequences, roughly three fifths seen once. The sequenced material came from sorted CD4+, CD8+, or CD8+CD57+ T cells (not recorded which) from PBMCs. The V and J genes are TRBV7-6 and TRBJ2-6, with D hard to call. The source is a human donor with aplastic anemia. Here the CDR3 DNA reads TGTGCCAGCAGCTTAATCTCTGGGGCCAACGTCCTGACTTTC. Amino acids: CASSLISGANVLTF. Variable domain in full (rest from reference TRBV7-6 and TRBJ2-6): GAGVSQSPRYKVTKRGQDVALRCDPISGHVSLYWYRQALGQGPEFLTYFNYEAQQDKSGLPNDRFSAERPEGSISTLTIQRTEQRDSAMYRCASSLISGANVLTFGAGSRLTVL.